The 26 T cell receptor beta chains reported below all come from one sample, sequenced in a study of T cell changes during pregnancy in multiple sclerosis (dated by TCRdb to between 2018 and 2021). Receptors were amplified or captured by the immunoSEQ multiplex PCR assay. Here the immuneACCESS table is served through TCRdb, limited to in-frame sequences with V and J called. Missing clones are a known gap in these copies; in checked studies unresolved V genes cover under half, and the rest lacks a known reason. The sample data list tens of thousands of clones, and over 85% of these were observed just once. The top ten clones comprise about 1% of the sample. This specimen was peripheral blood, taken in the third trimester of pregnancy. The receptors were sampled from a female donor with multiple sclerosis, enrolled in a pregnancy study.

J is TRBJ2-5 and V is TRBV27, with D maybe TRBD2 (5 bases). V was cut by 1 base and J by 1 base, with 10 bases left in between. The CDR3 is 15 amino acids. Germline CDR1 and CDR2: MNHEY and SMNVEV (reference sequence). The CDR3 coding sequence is TGTGCCAGCAGTTTATACAAGCGGTCCCAAGAGACCCAGTACTTC. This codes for CASSLYKRSQETQYF.

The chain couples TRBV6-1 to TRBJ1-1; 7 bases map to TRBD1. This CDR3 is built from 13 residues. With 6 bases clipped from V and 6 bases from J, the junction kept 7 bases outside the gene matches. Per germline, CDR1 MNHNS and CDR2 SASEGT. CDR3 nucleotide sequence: TGTGCCAGCAGGCGAGGGACAGCCCCTGAAGCTTTCTTT. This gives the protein CASRRGTAPEAFF.

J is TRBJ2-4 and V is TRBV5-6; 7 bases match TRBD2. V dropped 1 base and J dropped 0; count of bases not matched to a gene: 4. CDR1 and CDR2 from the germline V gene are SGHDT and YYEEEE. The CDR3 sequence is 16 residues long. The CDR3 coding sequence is TGTGCCAGCAGCTTGTGGGAGGGTCTAGCCAAAAACATTCAGTACTTC. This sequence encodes CASSLWEGLAKNIQYF.

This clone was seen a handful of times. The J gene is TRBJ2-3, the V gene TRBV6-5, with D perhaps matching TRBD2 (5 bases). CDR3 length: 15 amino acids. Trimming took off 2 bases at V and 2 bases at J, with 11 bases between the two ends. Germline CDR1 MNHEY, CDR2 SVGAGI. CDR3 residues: CASSYAADSTDTQYF. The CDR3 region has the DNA TGTGCCAGCAGTTACGCAGCGGACTCCACAGATACGCAGTATTTT.

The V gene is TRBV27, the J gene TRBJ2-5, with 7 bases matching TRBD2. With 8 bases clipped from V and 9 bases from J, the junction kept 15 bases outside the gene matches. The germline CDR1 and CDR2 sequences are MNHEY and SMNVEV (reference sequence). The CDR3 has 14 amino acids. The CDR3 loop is CASRFSLGGGAQYF. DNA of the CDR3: TGTGCCAGCCGATTTTCGCTGGGTGGGGGGGCCCAGTACTTC.

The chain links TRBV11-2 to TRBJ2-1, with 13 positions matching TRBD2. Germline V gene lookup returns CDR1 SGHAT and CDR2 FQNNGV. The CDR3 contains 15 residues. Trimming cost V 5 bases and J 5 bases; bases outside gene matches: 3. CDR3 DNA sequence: TGTGCCAGCAGCCTGGGACTAGCGGGACACAATGAGCAGTTCTTC. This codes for CASSLGLAGHNEQFF.

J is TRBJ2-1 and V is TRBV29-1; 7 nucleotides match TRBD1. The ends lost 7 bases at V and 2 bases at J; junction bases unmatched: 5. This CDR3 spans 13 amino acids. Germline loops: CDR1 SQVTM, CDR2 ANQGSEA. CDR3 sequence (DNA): TGCAGCGCTCGACAGGGTACCTACAATGAGCAGTTCTTC. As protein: CSARQGTYNEQFF.

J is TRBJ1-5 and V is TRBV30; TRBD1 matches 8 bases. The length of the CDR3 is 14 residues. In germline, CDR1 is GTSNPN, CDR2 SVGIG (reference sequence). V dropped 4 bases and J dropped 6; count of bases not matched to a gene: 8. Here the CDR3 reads CAWTWAGGGQPQHF. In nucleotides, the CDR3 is TGTGCCTGGACCTGGGCAGGGGGCGGTCAGCCCCAGCATTTT.

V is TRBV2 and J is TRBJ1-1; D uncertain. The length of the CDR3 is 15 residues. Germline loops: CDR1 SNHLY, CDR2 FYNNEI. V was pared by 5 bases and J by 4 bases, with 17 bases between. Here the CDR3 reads CASSISGGGGTEAFF. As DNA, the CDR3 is TGTGCCAGCAGTATATCGGGAGGTGGTGGCACTGAAGCTTTCTTT.

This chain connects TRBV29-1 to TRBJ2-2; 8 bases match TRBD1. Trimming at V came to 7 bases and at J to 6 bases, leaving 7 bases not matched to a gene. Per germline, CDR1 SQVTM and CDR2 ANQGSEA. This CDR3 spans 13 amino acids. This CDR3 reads CSGSRGQAGELFF. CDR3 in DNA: TGCAGCGGCAGCAGGGGGCAGGCCGGGGAGCTGTTTTTT.

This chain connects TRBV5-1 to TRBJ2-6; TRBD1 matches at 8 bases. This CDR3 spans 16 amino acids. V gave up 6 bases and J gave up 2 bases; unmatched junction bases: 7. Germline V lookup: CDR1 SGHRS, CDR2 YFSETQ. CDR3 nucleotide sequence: TGCGCCAGCACCCCATTGACAGGGGCTGGGGCCAACGTCCTGACTTTC. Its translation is CASTPLTGAGANVLTF.

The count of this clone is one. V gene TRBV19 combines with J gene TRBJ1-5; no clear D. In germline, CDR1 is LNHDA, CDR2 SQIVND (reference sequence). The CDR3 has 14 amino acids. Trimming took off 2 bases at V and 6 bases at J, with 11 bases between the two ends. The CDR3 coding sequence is TGTGCCAGTAGTATAAAGGCAGGCTCTCAGCCCCAGCATTTT. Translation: CASSIKAGSQPQHF.

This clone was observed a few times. CDR3 in amino acids: CASSLEHNEKLFF. CDR3 sequence (DNA): TGCGCCAGCAGCTTGGAACACAATGAAAAACTGTTTTTT. This chain uses TRBV5-1 with TRBJ1-4; no firm D call. Germline loops: CDR1 SGHRS, CDR2 YFSETQ. CDR3 length equals 13 residues. Trimming took off 0 bases at V and 5 bases at J, with 5 bases between the two ends. Based on the CDR3 plus reference TRBV5-1 and TRBJ1-4, the full variable domain is KAGVTQTPRYLIKTRGQQVTLSCSPISGHRSVSWYQQTPGQGLQFLFEYFSETQRNKGNFPGRFSGRQFSNSRSEMNVSTLELGDSALYLCASSLEHNEKLFFGSGTQLSVL.

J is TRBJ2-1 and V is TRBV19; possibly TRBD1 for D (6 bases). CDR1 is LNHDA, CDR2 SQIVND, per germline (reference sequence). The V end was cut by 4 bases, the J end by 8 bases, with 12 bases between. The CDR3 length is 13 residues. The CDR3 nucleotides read TGTGCCAGTAGTACAGGGGCTCGAGATGAGCAGTTCTTC. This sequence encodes CASSTGARDEQFF. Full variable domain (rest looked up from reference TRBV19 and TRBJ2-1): DGGITQSPKYLFRKEGQNVTLSCEQNLNHDAMYWYRQDPGQGLRLIYYSQIVNDFQKGDIAEGYSVSREKKESFPLTVTSAQKNPTAFYLCASSTGARDEQFFGPGTRLTVL.

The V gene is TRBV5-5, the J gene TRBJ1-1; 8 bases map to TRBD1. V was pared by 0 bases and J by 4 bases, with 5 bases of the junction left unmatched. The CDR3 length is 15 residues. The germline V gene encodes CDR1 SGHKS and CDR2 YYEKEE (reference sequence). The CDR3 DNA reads TGTGCCAGCAGCTTGGAAAGGACAGGGATCACTGAAGCTTTCTTT. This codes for CASSLERTGITEAFF.

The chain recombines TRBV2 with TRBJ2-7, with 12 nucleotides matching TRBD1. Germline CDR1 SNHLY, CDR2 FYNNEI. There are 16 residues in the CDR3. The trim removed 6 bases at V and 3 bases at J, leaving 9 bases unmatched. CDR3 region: CASSATGTGGFYEQYF. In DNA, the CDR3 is TGTGCCAGCAGCGCAACAGGGACAGGGGGCTTCTACGAGCAGTACTTC.

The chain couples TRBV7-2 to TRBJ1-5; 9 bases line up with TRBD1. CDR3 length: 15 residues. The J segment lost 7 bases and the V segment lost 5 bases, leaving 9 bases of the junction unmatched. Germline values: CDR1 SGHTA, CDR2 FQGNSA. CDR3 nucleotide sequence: TGTGCCAGCAGCGCCGGGACAGGGTCATGGCAGCCCCAGCATTTT. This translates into CASSAGTGSWQPQHF.

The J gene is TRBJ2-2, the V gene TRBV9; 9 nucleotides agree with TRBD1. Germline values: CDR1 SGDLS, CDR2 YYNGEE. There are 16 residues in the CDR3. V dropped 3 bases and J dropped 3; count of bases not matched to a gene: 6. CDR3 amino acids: CASSARTGADTGELFF. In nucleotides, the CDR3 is TGTGCCAGCAGCGCCCGGACAGGGGCGGACACCGGGGAGCTGTTTTTT.

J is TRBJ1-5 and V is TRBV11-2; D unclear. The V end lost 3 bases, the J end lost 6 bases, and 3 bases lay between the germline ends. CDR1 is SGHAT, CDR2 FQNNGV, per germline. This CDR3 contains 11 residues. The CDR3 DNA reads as TGTGCCAGCAGCTTCTCTCAGCCCCAGCATTTT. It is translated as CASSFSQPQHF.

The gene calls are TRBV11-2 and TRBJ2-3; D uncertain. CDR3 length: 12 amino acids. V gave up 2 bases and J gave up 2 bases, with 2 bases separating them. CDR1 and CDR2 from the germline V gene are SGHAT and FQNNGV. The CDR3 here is CASSLYTDTQYF. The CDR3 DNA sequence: TGTGCCAGCAGCTTATACACAGATACGCAGTATTTT.

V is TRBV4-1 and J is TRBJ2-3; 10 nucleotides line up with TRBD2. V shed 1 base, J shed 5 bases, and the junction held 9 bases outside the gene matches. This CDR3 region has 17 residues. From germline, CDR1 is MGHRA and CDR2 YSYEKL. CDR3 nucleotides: TGCGCCAGCAGCCAAGTAGGCCTACTAGCGGGACAAGATACGCAGTATTTT. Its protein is CASSQVGLLAGQDTQYF.

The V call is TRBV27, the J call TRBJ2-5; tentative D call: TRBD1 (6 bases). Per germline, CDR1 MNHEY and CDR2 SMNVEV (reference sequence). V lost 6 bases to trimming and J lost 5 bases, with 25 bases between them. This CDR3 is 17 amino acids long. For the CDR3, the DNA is TGTGCCAGCAGCCTTATCCCCACCCCGACAGGCTGGGAGACCCAGTACTTC. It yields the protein CASSLIPTPTGWETQYF.

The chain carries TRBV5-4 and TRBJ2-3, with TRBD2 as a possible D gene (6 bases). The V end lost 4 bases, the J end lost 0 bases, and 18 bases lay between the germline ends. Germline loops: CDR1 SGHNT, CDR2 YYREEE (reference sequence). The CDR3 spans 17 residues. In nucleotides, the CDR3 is TGTGCCAGCAGCCCGGACCTAGCGTTAGCTAGCACAGATACGCAGTATTTT. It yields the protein CASSPDLALASTDTQYF.

The CDR3 region is CASSLRREAQETQYF. The CDR3 DNA reads as TGCGCCAGCAGCTTGAGGAGGGAGGCCCAAGAGACCCAGTACTTC. The J gene is TRBJ2-5, the V gene TRBV5-1, with a weak D call TRBD2 (6 bases). CDR1 SGHRS and CDR2 YFSETQ come from the germline V gene. V was pared by 1 base and J by 1 base, with 11 bases between. The CDR3 contains 15 residues. Variable domain in full (rest from reference TRBV5-1 and TRBJ2-5): KAGVTQTPRYLIKTRGQQVTLSCSPISGHRSVSWYQQTPGQGLQFLFEYFSETQRNKGNFPGRFSGRQFSNSRSEMNVSTLELGDSALYLCASSLRREAQETQYFGPGTRLLVL.

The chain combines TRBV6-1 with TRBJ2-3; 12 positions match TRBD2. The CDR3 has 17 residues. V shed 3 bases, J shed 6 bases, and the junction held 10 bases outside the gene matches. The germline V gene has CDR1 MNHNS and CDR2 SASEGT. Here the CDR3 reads CASSDKRLAGVLDTQYF. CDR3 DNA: TGTGCCAGCAGTGACAAACGACTAGCGGGAGTCTTGGATACGCAGTATTTT.

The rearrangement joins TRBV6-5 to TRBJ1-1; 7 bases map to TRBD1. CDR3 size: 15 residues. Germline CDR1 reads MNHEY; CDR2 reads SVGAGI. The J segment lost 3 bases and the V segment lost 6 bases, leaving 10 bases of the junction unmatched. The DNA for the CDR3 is TGTGCCAGCAGACCCCCGGGACAGATATACACTGAAGCTTTCTTT. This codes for CASRPPGQIYTEAFF.